Listed below are T cell receptor beta chains from one sample, sequenced in a study of blood T cell repertoires in COVID-19. Assay used: immunoSEQ multiplex PCR; TCRdb lists only in-frame clones, some missing. Here the sample spans hundreds of thousands of clones, around 85% being singletons. Input material: peripheral blood. Receptors originate from a woman aged 18-29 years with acute or convalescent COVID-19. Both conserved end residues are part of each CDR3. D genes are given only for firm matches. Clone size is shown for a subset of rows, as once, few, many or a class of expanded clone.

>-|-|TRBV27|14|TRBJ2-1
CASSYSGGIDEQFF
TGTGCCAGCAGTTATTCGGGCGGGATCGATGAGCAGTTCTTC
>TRBD1|-|TRBV6-5|15|TRBJ1-2
CASSSYGRTGYGYTF
TGTGCCAGCAGTAGTTACGGGCGGACAGGGTATGGCTACACCTTC
>-|few|TRBV10-3|12|TRBJ2-2
CAIPGVTGELFF
TGTGCCATCCCAGGGGTTACCGGGGAGCTGTTTTTT
>-|-|TRBV27|13|TRBJ2-1
CASRGTSHNEQFF
TGTGCCAGCAGAGGGACAAGCCACAATGAGCAGTTCTTC
>TRBD2|-|TRBV30|15|TRBJ2-7
CAWSVRTGLAGGQYF
TGTGCCTGGAGTGTCCGTACAGGACTAGCGGGGGGTCAGTACTTC
>TRBD1|-|TRBV9|17|TRBJ1-6
CASSVGQGGRDNSPLHF
TGTGCCAGCAGCGTAGGACAGGGGGGCCGGGATAATTCACCCCTCCACTTT
>-|-|TRBV11-2|18|TRBJ1-6
CASSLAGIGLLKNSPLHF
TGTGCCAGCAGCTTGGCAGGGATAGGGCTCCTAAAAAATTCACCCCTCCACTTT
>-|once|TRBV19|14|TRBJ1-3
CASSRADSGNTIYF
TGTGCCAGTAGTAGGGCAGACTCTGGAAACACCATATATTTT
>-|-|TRBV19|17|TRBJ1-5
CASSVPPGRDSNQPQHF
TGTGCCAGTAGTGTCCCCCCTGGGAGGGATAGCAATCAGCCCCAGCATTTT
>TRBD2|-|TRBV10-2|16|TRBJ2-5
CASSLNGGALSETQYF
TGCGCCAGCAGTTTGAACGGGGGGGCCTTATCGGAGACCCAGTACTTC
>-|once|TRBV5-6|13|TRBJ2-1
CASSLQGRYEQFF
TGTGCCAGCAGCTTACAGGGTCGGTATGAGCAGTTCTTC
>-|-|TRBV15|13|TRBJ1-1
CATSRARGGEAFF
TGTGCCACCAGCAGAGCTCGGGGTGGTGAAGCTTTCTTT
>TRBD2|-|TRBV7-2|14|TRBJ2-3
CASSPGTSGDTQYF
TGTGCCAGCAGCCCCGGGACTAGCGGCGATACGCAGTATTTT
>TRBD2|-|TRBV5-1|14|TRBJ2-7
CASSLGVSGGEQYF
TGCGCCAGCAGCTTGGGTGTTAGCGGGGGCGAGCAGTACTTC
>-|-|TRBV7-9|12|TRBJ1-1
CASSRAGTEAFF
TGTGCCAGCAGTCGGGCGGGGACTGAAGCTTTCTTT
>-|once|TRBV19|9|TRBJ1-2
CASGNGYTF
TGTGCCAGCGGGAATGGCTACACCTTC
>-|-|TRBV27|16|TRBJ2-1
CASSQGTDIPYNEQFF
TGTGCCAGCAGTCAGGGGACCGACATCCCCTACAATGAGCAGTTCTTC
>-|-|TRBV6-5|14|TRBJ1-3
CASSYGSSGNTIYF
TGTGCCAGCAGTTACGGGAGCTCTGGAAACACCATATATTTT
>-|-|TRBV5-1|16|TRBJ1-3
CASSLNDISSGNTIYF
TGCGCCAGCAGCTTAAATGACATTTCCTCTGGAAACACCATATATTTT
>TRBD1|-|TRBV7-9|17|TRBJ1-3
CASSFRGQANSGNTIYF
TGTGCCAGCAGCTTTCGGGGACAGGCCAACTCTGGAAACACCATATATTTT
>-|-|TRBV7-3|17|TRBJ1-3
CASSLGPPGASGNTIYF
TGTGCCAGCAGCTTAGGTCCCCCAGGGGCTTCCGGAAACACCATATATTTT
>TRBD2|-|TRBV5-3|15|TRBJ2-7
CARSEIAGATYEQYF
TGTGCCAGAAGCGAAATAGCGGGAGCGACCTACGAGCAGTACTTC
>-|-|TRBV12-3/TRBV12-4|12|TRBJ1-5
CASSLEHQPQHF
TGTGCCAGCAGTTTAGAGCATCAGCCCCAGCATTTT
>-|-|TRBV25-1|13|TRBJ1-1
CASSPNGGLRAFF
TGTGCCAGCAGTCCAAACGGAGGGCTTCGGGCTTTCTTT
>TRBD1|-|TRBV24-1|12|TRBJ2-7
CATSDRGQGRYF
TGTGCCACCAGTGACCGGGGACAGGGACGGTACTTC
>TRBD1|-|TRBV2|13|TRBJ1-3
CASQGASGNTIYF
TGTGCCAGCCAGGGGGCCTCTGGAAACACCATATATTTT
>-|once|TRBV6-5|14|TRBJ1-2
CASSPTGHNYGYTF
TGTGCCAGCAGTCCCACCGGACATAACTATGGCTACACCTTC
>TRBD1|-|TRBV5-5|14|TRBJ1-5
CASSAGQGGQPQHF
TGTGCCAGCAGCGCCGGACAGGGTGGTCAGCCCCAGCATTTT
>-|-|TRBV9|15|TRBJ2-7
CASSVEVAGASEQYF
TGTGCCAGCAGCGTAGAAGTTGCCGGTGCGAGTGAGCAGTACTTC
>TRBD2|-|TRBV3-1/TRBV3-2|16|TRBJ2-1
CASSQDWLADYNEQFF
TGTGCCAGCAGCCAAGACTGGCTAGCGGACTACAATGAGCAGTTCTTC
>TRBD1|-|TRBV30|13|TRBJ1-2
CAWSVQGDYGYTF
TGTGCCTGGAGTGTACAGGGGGACTATGGCTACACCTTC
>TRBD1|-|TRBV27|14|TRBJ1-6
CASSLDREGSPLHF
TGTGCCAGCAGTCTGGACAGGGAGGGTTCACCCCTCCACTTT
>TRBD2|-|TRBV19|15|TRBJ2-5
CASSWTSGKEETQYF
TGTGCCAGTAGTTGGACTAGCGGGAAGGAAGAGACCCAGTACTTC
>TRBD2|once|TRBV6-2/TRBV6-3|13|TRBJ2-1
CASSRTSGGQVVF
TGTGCCAGCAGCCGGACTAGCGGGGGCCAAGTAGTCTTC
>TRBD1|-|TRBV18|13|TRBJ1-1
CASSRTGETEAFF
TGTGCCAGCTCGCGGACAGGGGAGACTGAAGCTTTCTTT
>-|-|TRBV28|14|TRBJ2-7
CASSPLQGSYEQYF
TGTGCCAGCAGTCCCCTACAGGGATCCTACGAGCAGTACTTC
>-|-|TRBV27|13|TRBJ1-1
CASSLGGNTEAFF
TGTGCCAGCAGTTTGGGGGGTAACACTGAAGCTTTCTTT
>-|few|TRBV5-1|15|TRBJ1-6
CASSFSDGENSPLHF
TGCGCCAGCAGCTTTTCGGACGGGGAGAATTCACCCCTCCACTTT
>TRBD1|-|TRBV5-4|14|TRBJ1-2
CASRRQGTRWGYTF
TGTGCCAGCAGGCGACAGGGGACTCGGTGGGGCTACACCTTC
>-|-|TRBV4-1|15|TRBJ1-2
CASSQSQGLDYGYTF
TGCGCCAGCAGCCAGTCCCAGGGGCTGGACTATGGCTACACCTTC
>TRBD1|-|TRBV29-1|15|TRBJ1-3
CSVGQGQSSGNTIYF
TGCAGCGTCGGGCAGGGACAGAGCTCTGGAAACACCATATATTTT
>TRBD1|few|TRBV6-5|16|TRBJ2-7
CASSYSTGQGTYEQYF
TGTGCCAGCAGTTACTCGACCGGACAGGGGACCTACGAGCAGTACTTC
>TRBD2|-|TRBV15|15|TRBJ2-5
CATSKTSGRGETQYF
TGTGCCACCAGCAAGACTAGCGGGAGAGGGGAGACCCAGTACTTC
>TRBD1|-|TRBV12-5|16|TRBJ1-1
CASALLGQVRDTEAFF
TGTGCTAGTGCTCTACTGGGACAGGTTCGGGACACTGAAGCTTTCTTT
>-|-|TRBV2|14|TRBJ1-1
CASSGTGTRTEAFF
TGTGCCAGCAGTGGAACAGGGACTAGGACTGAAGCTTTCTTT
>TRBD2|-|TRBV11-2|15|TRBJ2-3
CASSFTLAGGDTQYF
TGTGCCAGCAGCTTCACGCTAGCGGGCGGAGATACGCAGTATTTT
>TRBD2|-|TRBV6-1|16|TRBJ2-4
CASSEITSGRENIQYF
TGTGCCAGCAGTGAAATCACTAGCGGGAGGGAAAACATTCAGTACTTC
>-|-|TRBV5-4|15|TRBJ2-1
CASSFGSGNYNEQFF
TGTGCCAGCAGCTTTGGTAGCGGCAATTACAATGAGCAGTTCTTC
>-|-|TRBV19|15|TRBJ1-3
CASSSGYSSGNTIYF
TGTGCCAGTAGCTCAGGGTACAGCTCTGGAAACACCATATATTTT
>-|-|TRBV6-5|13|TRBJ1-5
CASSYAGGQPQHF
TGTGCCAGCAGTTACGCTGGGGGCCAGCCCCAGCATTTT
>-|once|TRBV18|14|TRBJ2-2
CASSRPDRPGELFF
TGTGCCAGCTCACGGCCGGACAGACCCGGGGAGCTGTTTTTT
>-|-|TRBV2|13|TRBJ1-6
CASSVWQGTPLHF
TGTGCCAGCAGTGTGTGGCAGGGAACACCCCTCCACTTT